These 19 T cell receptor beta chains were all obtained from the same sample, sequenced in a study of shared clonotypes between healthy human individuals. The method was immunoSEQ multiplex PCR; TCRdb's version includes in-frame clones alone and lacks a portion of them. The profile shows about 990,000 clones, around three quarters of them singletons. The specimen sequenced was memory CD4+ T cells from PBMCs. Specified subset: CD45RA-negative fraction. All receptors come from a man aged 18 to 30 in good health. Some clones in this sample may be carry-over from other donors' samples.

Concerning this clone: A single base separates this from a much larger clone, so it may be a read error. The sample carries other DNA sequences with the same CDR3. The chain has TRBV7-6 and TRBJ2-1, with D unclear. Germline V lookup: CDR1 SGHVS, CDR2 FNYEAQ. V dropped 5 bases and J dropped 0 bases, with 5 bases sitting between them. This CDR3 has 13 residues. CDR3 sequence (DNA): TGTGCCAGCAGCCTCGGCTCCTACAATGAGCAGTTCTTC. Residues: CASSLGSYNEQFF.

CDR3 DNA sequence: TGCGCCAGCAGCCCACAAGACAGGGCGGGGGGCTACACCTTC. It codes for CASSPQDRAGGYTF. The chain employs TRBV4-3 and TRBJ1-2; 7 bases agree with TRBD1. The CDR3 totals 14 residues. Trimming took 4 bases from V and 8 from J; bases not matched to a gene: 10. The germline V gene encodes CDR1 LGHNA and CDR2 YSLEER.

The chain uses TRBV2 and TRBJ2-6; D may be TRBD1 (7 bases). Germline values: CDR1 SNHLY, CDR2 FYNNEI. The CDR3 extends over 16 amino acids. Between the trimmed V and J ends, which lost 11 bases and 0 bases, there was a span of 17 bases. CDR3 sequence: CAGRRDRPSGANVLTF. The DNA of the CDR3 is TGTGCCGGGCGGCGGGACAGACCCTCTGGGGCCAACGTCCTGACTTTC.

This clone was recorded only once. V and J are TRBV30 and TRBJ1-5, with D possibly matching TRBD1 (6 bases). CDR1 is GTSNPN, CDR2 SVGIG, per germline (reference sequence). V lost 0 bases and J lost 5, with 11 bases in between. The CDR3 is made up of 14 amino acids. CDR3 sequence (DNA): TGTGCCTGGAGTGTAAGAGGGGGGCATCAGCCCCAGCATTTT. Protein product: CAWSVRGGHQPQHF.

The chain couples TRBV7-3 to TRBJ2-2; 11 bases match TRBD1. This CDR3 has 16 amino acids. The J segment lost 4 bases and the V segment lost 5 bases, leaving 6 bases of the junction unmatched. Germline V gene lookup returns CDR1 SGHTA and CDR2 FQGTGA. CDR3 sequence: CASSASGTGGTGELFF. CDR3 bases: TGTGCCAGCAGCGCCTCCGGGACAGGGGGCACCGGGGAGCTGTTTTTT.

The chain links TRBV2 to TRBJ2-5; D uncertain. CDR1 SNHLY and CDR2 FYNNEI come from the germline V gene. V lost 8 bases, J lost 5 bases, and 9 bases lay in between. The CDR3 sequence is 11 residues long. CDR3 region: CASLGGETQYF. The CDR3 DNA reads TGTGCCAGCCTCGGTGGTGAGACCCAGTACTTC.

The rearrangement links TRBV30 to TRBJ1-6; D gene ambiguous. V shed 6 bases and J shed 8 bases, with 14 bases lying between them. Germline CDR1 GTSNPN, CDR2 SVGIG (reference sequence). There are 13 residues in the CDR3. CDR3 amino acids: CACGPNRDSPLHF. DNA for the CDR3: TGTGCCTGTGGACCCAACCGCGATTCACCCCTCCACTTT.

The chain carries TRBV5-4 and TRBJ2-1, with D unclear. Deletions cut 2 bases from V and 2 bases from J, with 11 bases between. Germline V gene data show CDR1 as SGHNT and CDR2 as YYREEE (reference sequence). CDR3 size: 15 residues. This CDR3 is CASSFGAFAYNEQFF. CDR3 coding DNA: TGTGCCAGCAGCTTCGGCGCCTTTGCCTACAATGAGCAGTTCTTC.

The V call is TRBV7-9, the J call TRBJ1-2; 9 positions match TRBD1. Germline loops: CDR1 SEHNR, CDR2 FQNEAQ (reference sequence). J was trimmed by 8 bases and V by 0 bases; bases with no gene match: 4. The CDR3 has 14 residues. The CDR3 loop is CASSLAGQGSGYTF. As DNA, the CDR3 is TGTGCCAGCAGCTTAGCTGGACAGGGGAGCGGCTACACCTTC.

The V call is TRBV7-2, the J call TRBJ1-1; no definite D call. Trimming pared 3 bases from V and 1 base from J, leaving 12 bases between. Germline-derived CDR1 and CDR2 are SGHTA and FQGNSA. This CDR3 is built from 15 residues. The CDR3: CASSFLGTQNTEAFF. The CDR3 DNA follows: TGTGCCAGCAGCTTTTTGGGAACCCAGAACACTGAAGCTTTCTTT.

This clone was seen only once. The rearrangement uses TRBV28 and TRBJ2-3, with D uncertain. The CDR3 extends over 17 amino acids. The germline V gene encodes CDR1 MDHEN and CDR2 SYDVKM. Trimming removed 7 bases from V and 3 bases from J, with 23 bases in between. The CDR3, as DNA: TGTGCCAGCACTCCCCCCCATGCGCTGCTTGCGACAGATACGCAGTATTTT. This codes for CASTPPHALLATDTQYF.

CDR3 protein: CASSLDIGQGSPEAFF. CDR3 coding DNA: TGTGCTTCTAGCTTAGATATCGGACAGGGGAGCCCTGAAGCTTTCTTT. The genes are TRBV7-9 and TRBJ1-1; 9 bases match TRBD1. CDR1 SEHNR and CDR2 FQNEAQ come from the germline V gene (reference sequence). The length of the CDR3 is 16 residues.

V gene TRBV28 combines with J gene TRBJ1-2; TRBD1 might be the D (6 bases). This CDR3 has 15 residues. Deletions cut 8 bases from V and 1 base from J, with 17 bases between. The germline CDR1 and CDR2 sequences are MDHEN and SYDVKM. The CDR3 loop reads CASGSFQGYNYGYTF. In DNA, the CDR3 is TGTGCCAGCGGATCATTCCAGGGGTATAACTATGGCTACACCTTC.

The J gene is TRBJ1-2, the V gene TRBV7-6, with D perhaps matching TRBD1 (5 bases). Germline CDR1 reads SGHVS; CDR2 reads FNYEAQ. The CDR3 length is 15 residues. V gave up 1 base and J gave up 8 bases, with 17 bases separating them. The CDR3 loop is CASSLGGTASEGYTF. The CDR3 nucleotides are TGTGCCAGCAGCTTAGGGGGCACCGCAAGCGAAGGCTACACCTTC.

V usage is TRBV6-6 and J usage is TRBJ2-7; D is uncertain. The V and J ends lost 2 bases and 2 bases respectively, with 7 bases between them. The CDR3 is 13 amino acids. Germline-derived CDR1 and CDR2 are MNHNY and SVGAGI (reference sequence). CDR3 coding DNA: TGTGCCAGCAGTTACGAATATGCCTACGAGCAGTACTTC. Protein: CASSYEYAYEQYF.

This clone was counted a few times. The rearrangement links TRBV7-2 to TRBJ1-5, with D possibly matching TRBD1 (5 bases). With 2 bases removed from V and 5 bases from J, the gap between germline ends came to 7 bases. The CDR3 contains 13 residues. Germline loops: CDR1 SGHTA, CDR2 FQGNSA. CDR3 amino acids: CASSLTRDQPQHF. The CDR3 bases are TGTGCCAGCAGCTTAACCAGGGATCAGCCCCAGCATTTT.

This clone has just one count. V gene TRBV28 combines with J gene TRBJ1-3; 8 bases line up with TRBD1. V gave up 5 bases and J gave up 3 bases; unmatched junction bases: 6. Germline V gene data show CDR1 as MDHEN and CDR2 as SYDVKM. CDR3 length equals 15 residues. The CDR3 reads CASSPPGGFGNTIYF. The CDR3, as DNA: TGTGCCAGCAGTCCACCAGGGGGCTTTGGAAACACCATATATTTT.

This clone has a count of ten or more. The J gene is TRBJ2-1, the V gene TRBV25-1; 8 bases map to TRBD2. The J segment lost 6 bases and the V segment lost 5 bases, leaving 9 bases of the junction unmatched. CDR3 length equals 15 residues. Germline-derived CDR1 and CDR2 are MGHDK and SYGVNS. CDR3 DNA sequence: TGTGCCAGCAGTCGAGGGACTAGGAGGTCCAATGAGCAGTTCTTC. Translation: CASSRGTRRSNEQFF.

The J gene is TRBJ2-3, the V gene TRBV29-1; 10 nucleotides line up with TRBD1. Germline loops: CDR1 SQVTM, CDR2 ANQGSEA. Germline trimming cut 5 bases from V and 0 bases from J; bases unmatched to any gene: 2. CDR3 length equals 14 residues. The CDR3 reads CSVWTGGSTDTQYF. The CDR3 DNA follows: TGCAGCGTTTGGACAGGGGGAAGCACAGATACGCAGTATTTT.